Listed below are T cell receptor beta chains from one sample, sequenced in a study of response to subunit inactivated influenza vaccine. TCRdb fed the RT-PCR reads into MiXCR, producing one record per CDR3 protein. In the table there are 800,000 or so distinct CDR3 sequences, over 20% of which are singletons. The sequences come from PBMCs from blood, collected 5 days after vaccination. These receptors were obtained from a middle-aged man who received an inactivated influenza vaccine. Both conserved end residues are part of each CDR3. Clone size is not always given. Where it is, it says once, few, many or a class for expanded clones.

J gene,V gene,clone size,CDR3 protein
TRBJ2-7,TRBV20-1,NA,CSAREGTGLGEQYF
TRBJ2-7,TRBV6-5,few,CASSYGTGFYEQYF
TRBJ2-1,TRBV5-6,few,CASRPGQMLGEQFF
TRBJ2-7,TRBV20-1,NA,CSANDFPDSYEQYF
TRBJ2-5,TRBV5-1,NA,CARSLGTAFQETQYF
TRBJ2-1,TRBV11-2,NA,CASSYRGGRCFF
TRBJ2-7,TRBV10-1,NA,CASSAGQGAYYEQYF
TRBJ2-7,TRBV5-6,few,CASSPQGNREQYF
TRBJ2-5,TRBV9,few,CASSDGTRRAETQYF
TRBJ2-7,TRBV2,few,CASSGTVFYEQYF
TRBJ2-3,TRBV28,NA,CASTLFPSTDTQYF
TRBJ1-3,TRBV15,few,CATATGSSGNTIYF
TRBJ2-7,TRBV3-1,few,CASSPLAGGAYEQYF
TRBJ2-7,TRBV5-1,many,CASSLLTEYEQYF
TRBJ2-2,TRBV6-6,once,CAGSSWVGGELFF
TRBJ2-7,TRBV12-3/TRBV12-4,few,CASSFGGRGEQYF
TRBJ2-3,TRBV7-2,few,CASSSGDRVGDTQYF
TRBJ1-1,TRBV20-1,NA,CSARDGGAGTEAFF
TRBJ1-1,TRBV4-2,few,CASSPSSGQGVAEAFF
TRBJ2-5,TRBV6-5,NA,CASSYGGTQETQYF
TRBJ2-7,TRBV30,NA,CAWSAGGSSYEQYF
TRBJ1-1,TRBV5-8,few,CASSLEASGTEAFF
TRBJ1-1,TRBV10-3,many,CAISESIRAEAFF